This T cell receptor beta chain was identified during a study of cytomegalovirus exposure and HLA in healthy donors. PCR primers comprised 60 Vbeta and 13 Jbeta primers. Sequencing was performed with immunoSEQ multiplex PCR; in TCRdb, only in-frame clones are kept and a portion is missing. The sample consists of around 140,000 clones, more than 75% of them appearing once. Sequencing input: PBMCs. The source of this sequence is a young man in good health and CMV-seropositive.

The CDR3: CASNLNPSGGTGALVQYF. Here the CDR3 DNA reads TGCGCCAGCAACCTAAATCCCTCAGGCGGGACAGGGGCCCTGGTGCAGTACTTC. V is TRBV5-1 and J is TRBJ2-7, with TRBD1 matching 10 bases. V shed 6 bases, J shed 9 bases, and the junction held 24 bases outside the gene matches. The CDR3 contains 18 residues. The germline V gene encodes CDR1 SGHRS and CDR2 YFSETQ.